The T cell receptor beta chain under discussion was sequenced for a study of OX40 agonist ivuxolimab in advanced cancers. Of note for this clone: What it recognizes is unknown.

CDR1 and CDR2 from the germline V gene are MNHNS and SASEGT. The CDR3 loop spans 14 amino acids. V shed 3 bases, J shed 4 bases, and the junction held 5 bases outside the gene matches. Overall study findings and caveats: Dose levels from 0.1 to 3.0 mg/kg saw CD4+ and CD8+ blood T cells expand clonally by week 6. A proportion of nonresponders additionally exhibited low normalized T-cell clonal expansion. Those patients achieving a partial response at 0.1-3.0 mg/kg showed among the lowest clonal expansion.

Libraries were prepared by immunoSEQ multiplex PCR; TCRdb keeps only in-frame clonotypes and omits some of them. In the table there are under 85,000 clones, over 75% of which are singletons. The source of this sequence is an adult with an advanced solid tumor such as melanoma, head and neck, liver or kidney cancer. The sequencing here drew on CD4+ or CD8+ T cells sorted from blood, taken in a trial of the OX40 agonist ivuxolimab. This chain uses TRBV6-1 with TRBJ1-1; TRBD1 matches 7 bases. The CDR3 region is CASSDRGEGTEAFF. The CDR3 DNA sequence: TGTGCCAGCAGTGACAGGGGGGAAGGCACTGAAGCTTTCTTT.